A selection of T cell receptor beta chains follows, all from one sample in a study of human T cells and chemical hapten exposure. One entry per CDR3 protein, called by TCRdb with MiXCR from the RACE reads. The profile shows 200,000 to 300,000 distinct CDR3 sequences, about 9.4% of them singletons. This specimen was whole blood, taken in connection with sensitization to the hapten diphenylcyclopropenone (DPC). Receptors originate from a woman in her thirties or forties with alopecia areata. Some clones in this sample may be carry-over from other donors' samples. CDR3s include the opening cysteine and the closing phenylalanine or tryptophan. The order of the fields is J gene, clone size, V gene, D gene, CDR3 DNA, CDR3 protein. The D gene is left open where the match is weak. Clone size is stated in some rows and not others, as once, few, many or a class when expanded.

J: TRBJ2-3; size: many; V: TRBV28; D: NA; DNA: TGTGCCAGTACAGGGAGCACAGATACGCAGTATTTT; CDR3: CASTGSTDTQYF
J: TRBJ1-1; size: few; V: TRBV27; D: NA; DNA: TGTGCCAGCAGCCAAATCCTCCAGGACAGAAACACTGAAGCTTTCTTT; CDR3: CASSQILQDRNTEAFF
J: TRBJ2-1; size: few; V: TRBV20-1; D: TRBD2; DNA: TGCAGTCCCCCCAGTGGACTAGCGGTCAATGAGCAGTTCTTC; CDR3: CSPPSGLAVNEQFF
J: TRBJ2-1; size: few; V: TRBV28; D: NA; DNA: TGTGCCAGCAAACCGGAGATTTTCTACAATGAGCAGTTCTTC; CDR3: CASKPEIFYNEQFF
J: TRBJ1-6; size: NA; V: TRBV7-9; D: NA; DNA: TGTGCCAGCAGCTTAACTAGCGGGGATTCACCCCTCCACTTT; CDR3: CASSLTSGDSPLHF
J: TRBJ1-1; size: few; V: TRBV28; D: NA; DNA: TGTGCCAGCAGTCCGGGGGACTTGAACCCCACTGAAGCTTTCTTT; CDR3: CASSPGDLNPTEAFF
J: TRBJ1-3; size: NA; V: TRBV7-8; D: NA; DNA: TGTGCCAGCAGCTTAGGGGGGCCAGGGTCTGGAAACACCATATATTTT; CDR3: CASSLGGPGSGNTIYF
J: TRBJ2-7; size: NA; V: TRBV7-9; D: NA; DNA: TGTGCCAACAGCCCGTCTTACGAGCAGTACTTC; CDR3: CANSPSYEQYF
J: TRBJ2-2; size: few; V: TRBV20-1; D: TRBD2; DNA: TGCAGTGCTCCCCAGGGACTACCTAACACCGGGGAGCTGTTTTTT; CDR3: CSAPQGLPNTGELFF
J: TRBJ2-3; size: NA; V: TRBV11-2; D: NA; DNA: TGTGCCAGCAGCTTCGAACCTGGGGGGCCAGATACGCAGTATTTT; CDR3: CASSFEPGGPDTQYF
J: TRBJ2-1; size: few; V: TRBV12-3/TRBV12-4; D: NA; DNA: TGTGCCAGCAGTTTTCCGGGGGCCGGGACAAACAATGAGCAGTTCTTC; CDR3: CASSFPGAGTNNEQFF
J: TRBJ2-2; size: NA; V: TRBV9; D: NA; DNA: TGTGCCAGCAGCGCGAGTTTGTTCACCGGGGAGCTGTTTTTT; CDR3: CASSASLFTGELFF
J: TRBJ2-2; size: few; V: TRBV28; D: NA; DNA: TGTGCCAGCAGGTCTACTGGCACCGGGGAGCTGTTTTTT; CDR3: CASRSTGTGELFF
J: TRBJ2-7; size: NA; V: TRBV5-1; D: NA; DNA: TGCGCCAGCAGCTTGGCGGCAGATATCTACGAGCAGTACTTC; CDR3: CASSLAADIYEQYF
J: TRBJ2-4; size: few; V: TRBV7-2; D: NA; DNA: TGTGCCAGCAGCTCCGATTTGCCAAACATTCAGTACTTC; CDR3: CASSSDLPNIQYF
J: TRBJ2-1; size: many; V: TRBV2; D: NA; DNA: TGTGCCAGCAGTCCCAACAATGAGCAGTTCTTC; CDR3: CASSPNNEQFF
J: TRBJ2-2; size: NA; V: TRBV7-3; D: NA; DNA: TGTGCCAGCACCACCTCCGGTGGCAGGGCAGGGGAGCTGTTTTTT; CDR3: CASTTSGGRAGELFF
J: TRBJ2-3; size: many; V: TRBV7-9; D: TRBD1; DNA: TGTGCCAGCAGCTTATACGGATCGACAGGGGGGAGCACAGATACGCAGTATTTT; CDR3: CASSLYGSTGGSTDTQYF